The clone carrying this T cell receptor (beta chain) was seen just once. Its antigen is currently unknown. V was clipped by 2 bases and J by 8 bases, with 13 bases between them. The CDR3 has 13 amino acids. The germline V gene has CDR1 SGHDT and CDR2 YYEEEE. In nominal health when sampled, donors likely had unrecorded immune exposures nonetheless. The sample originates from a study of cytomegalovirus exposure and HLA in healthy donors. Researchers ran the PCR with 60 Vbeta and 13 Jbeta primers. Generated by immunoSEQ multiplex PCR, the TCRdb table keeps only in-frame clones and is missing some. In the table there are over 70,000 clones, around 80% of which are singletons. Study-wide findings and caveats: In vitro experiments confirmed that a few CMV-associated chains were specific for CMV antigens.

This TCR was sampled from a man aged 50 or older in good health and CMV-seropositive. What was sequenced was PBMCs. The J gene is TRBJ1-2, the V gene TRBV5-6; tentative D call: TRBD1 (6 bases). CDR3 in DNA: TGTGCCAGCAGCTTAAACAGGGTGATGGGCTACACCTTC. It encodes CASSLNRVMGYTF. Drawing the rest from reference TRBV5-6 and TRBJ1-2, the complete variable domain is DAGVTQSPTHLIKTRGQQVTLRCSPKSGHDTVSWYQQALGQGPQFIFQYYEEEERQRGNFPDRFSGHQFPNYSSELNVNALLLGDSALYLCASSLNRVMGYTFGSGTRLTVV.